Presented here are 9 T cell receptor beta chains from one specimen sequenced in a study of blood T cell repertoires in COVID-19. The data were produced by immunoSEQ multiplex PCR, yet TCRdb's version contains in-frame clones alone and is incomplete. This sample has over 350,000 clones, with about 83% found just once. Sequencing was performed on PBMCs or T cells enriched from blood (not recorded which). The receptors originated from a woman aged 50 to 60 who had recovered from COVID-19.

This clone has a handful of counts. This chain uses TRBV5-1 with TRBJ2-2; 8 nucleotides agree with TRBD1. V lost 4 bases and J lost 1; bases outside the gene matches: 3. The length of the CDR3 is 15 residues. Germline V CDR1 and CDR2: SGHRS, YFSETQ. The CDR3 region is CASSRTGGNTGELFF. Here the CDR3 DNA reads TGCGCCAGCAGCCGAACAGGGGGGAACACCGGGGAGCTGTTTTTT.

Written as DNA, the CDR3 is TGTGCCAGTAGTATGGGAGGGGGGCCAGTAGATACGCAGTATTTT. Protein sequence: CASSMGGGPVDTQYF. The chain couples TRBV19 to TRBJ2-3; perhaps TRBD2 as D (7 bases). CDR1 LNHDA and CDR2 SQIVND come from the germline V gene (reference sequence). The CDR3 covers 15 residues. The ends were cut back, 3 bases at V and 5 bases at J, with 15 bases in the middle.

The chain employs TRBV5-6 and TRBJ1-1; D is unclear. V was pared by 2 bases and J by 4 bases, with 15 bases between. The CDR3 has 15 residues. Per the germline V gene, CDR1 is SGHDT and CDR2 is YYEEEE. CDR3 sequence (DNA): TGTGCCAGCAGCTTAATAGACCGGGAGGGCACTGAAGCTTTCTTT. As protein: CASSLIDREGTEAFF.

The chain uses TRBV2 and TRBJ1-6; 10 bases align to TRBD1. The germline V gene has CDR1 SNHLY and CDR2 FYNNEI. The J segment lost 9 bases and the V segment lost 6 bases, leaving 2 bases of the junction unmatched. The CDR3 consists of 13 residues. The CDR3 DNA is TGTGCCAGCAGGCGGACAGGGGGTTCACCCCTCCACTTT. Translation gives CASRRTGGSPLHF.

The chain employs TRBV19 and TRBJ2-7, with D maybe TRBD1 (5 bases). In germline, CDR1 is LNHDA, CDR2 SQIVND (reference sequence). The CDR3 consists of 14 residues. Trimming cost V 4 bases and J 4 bases, with 14 bases left between them. CDR3 sequence (DNA): TGTGCCAGTAGTAAGTCTGCAGGGCTGTACGAGCAGTACTTC. This encodes CASSKSAGLYEQYF.

A single count supports this clone. In nucleotides, the CDR3 is TGTGCCAGCAGTTACTCACACAGGGGTGCCTATGGCTACACCTTC. Protein sequence: CASSYSHRGAYGYTF. The chain carries TRBV6-5 and TRBJ1-2; 7 positions match TRBD1. CDR3 length: 15 residues. Per the germline V gene, CDR1 is MNHEY and CDR2 is SVGAGI. J gave up 4 bases and V 0 bases, and 5 bases lay outside the gene matches.

The gene calls are TRBV2 and TRBJ2-7; D is perhaps TRBD1 (6 bases). V lost 7 bases and J lost 3, with 16 bases in between. This CDR3 is 14 amino acids long. CDR1 and CDR2 (germline): SNHLY, FYNNEI. The CDR3 DNA follows: TGTGCCAGCATGGAAGGGGGACACATCTACGAGCAGTACTTC. This codes for CASMEGGHIYEQYF.

A single count supports this clone. The genes are TRBV3-1 (or the pseudogene TRBV3-2) and TRBJ1-2; TRBD1 matches 7 bases. There are 16 residues in the CDR3. From germline, CDR1 is LGHDT and CDR2 YNNKEL (reference sequence). With V trimmed by 1 base and J by 7 bases, 12 bases remained unmatched. In nucleotides, the CDR3 is TGTGCCAGCAGCCAAGCGGTTCAGGGACAGTCGAGTGGCTACACCTTC. Translated, it gives CASSQAVQGQSSGYTF.

This chain uses TRBV6-5 with TRBJ1-5; TRBD1 aligns across 7 bases. CDR3 length: 13 amino acids. V lost 6 bases, J lost 6 bases, and 5 bases stayed unmatched. Germline CDR1 MNHEY, CDR2 SVGAGI. CDR3 residues: CASRPTGVQPQHF. The DNA of the CDR3 is TGTGCCAGCAGACCAACAGGGGTTCAGCCCCAGCATTTT.